This T cell receptor (beta chain) was obtained from a study of blood T cell repertoires in COVID-19. The table came from immunoSEQ multiplex PCR; TCRdb's copy has only in-frame clones and leaves some out. The sample has 85,000 to 90,000 clones, approximately 90% seen once. This clone was counted once. The germline CDR1 and CDR2 sequences are SGHRS and YFSETQ. V was pared by 4 bases and J by 1 base, with 17 bases between. The CDR3 contains 16 residues. Sequencing was done on a sample of peripheral blood. This TCR came from a human donor with active COVID-19. The donor label of this sample is uncertain. The rearrangement links TRBV5-1 to TRBJ1-1; maybe TRBD1 (6 bases). The CDR3 sequence is CASSPSGQGSNTEAFF. In DNA, the CDR3 is TGCGCCAGCAGCCCCTCGGGGCAGGGGTCGAACACTGAAGCTTTCTTT.